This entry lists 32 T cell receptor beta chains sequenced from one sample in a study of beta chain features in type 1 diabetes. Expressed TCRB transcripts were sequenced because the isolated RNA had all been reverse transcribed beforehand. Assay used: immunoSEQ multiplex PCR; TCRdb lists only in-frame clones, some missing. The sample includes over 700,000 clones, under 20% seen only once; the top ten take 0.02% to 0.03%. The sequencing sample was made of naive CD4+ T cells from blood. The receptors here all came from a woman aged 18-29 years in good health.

The CDR3 DNA follows: TGTGCCAGCAGCTTAGCGAGGACCCAACGAGGTGGCTACACCTTC. It codes for CASSLARTQRGGYTF. The chain employs TRBV7-8 and TRBJ1-2; D uncertain. With 0 bases removed from V and 7 bases from J, the gap between germline ends came to 15 bases. There are 15 residues in the CDR3. CDR1 is SGHVS, CDR2 FQNEAQ, per germline.

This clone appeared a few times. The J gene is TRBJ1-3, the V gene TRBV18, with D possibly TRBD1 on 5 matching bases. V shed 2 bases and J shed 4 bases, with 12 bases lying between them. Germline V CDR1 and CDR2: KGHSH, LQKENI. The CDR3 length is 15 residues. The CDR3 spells CASSPSGYPGNTIYF. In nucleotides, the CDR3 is TGTGCCAGCTCACCATCAGGGTACCCCGGAAACACCATATATTTT. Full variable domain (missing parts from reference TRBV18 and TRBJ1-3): NAGVMQNPRHLVRRRGQEARLRCSPMKGHSHVYWYRQLPEEGLKFMVYLQKENIIDESGMPKERFSAEFPKEGPSILRIQQVVRGDSAAYFCASSPSGYPGNTIYFGEGSWLTVV.

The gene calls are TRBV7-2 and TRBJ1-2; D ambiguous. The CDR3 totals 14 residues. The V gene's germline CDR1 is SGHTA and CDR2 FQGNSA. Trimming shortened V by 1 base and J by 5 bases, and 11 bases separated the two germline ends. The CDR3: CASSLDAGEYGYTF. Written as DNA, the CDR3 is TGTGCCAGCAGCTTAGACGCCGGGGAATATGGCTACACCTTC.

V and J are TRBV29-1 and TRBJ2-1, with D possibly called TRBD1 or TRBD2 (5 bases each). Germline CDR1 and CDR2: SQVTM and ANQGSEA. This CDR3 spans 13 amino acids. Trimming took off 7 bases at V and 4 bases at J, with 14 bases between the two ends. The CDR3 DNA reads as TGCAGCGGTTACCGGGACGGTTACAATGAGCAGTTCTTC. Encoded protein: CSGYRDGYNEQFF.

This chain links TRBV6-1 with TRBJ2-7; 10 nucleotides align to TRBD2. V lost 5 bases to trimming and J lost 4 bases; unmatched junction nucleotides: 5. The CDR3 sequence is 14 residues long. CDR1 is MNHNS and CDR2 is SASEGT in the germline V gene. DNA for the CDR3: TGTGCCAGCAGTCCGGGACTAGCGCTGTACGAGCAGTACTTC. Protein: CASSPGLALYEQYF.

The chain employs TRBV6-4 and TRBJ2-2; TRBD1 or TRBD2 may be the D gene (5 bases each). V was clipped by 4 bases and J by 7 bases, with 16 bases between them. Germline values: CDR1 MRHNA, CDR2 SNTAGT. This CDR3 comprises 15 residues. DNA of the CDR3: TGTGCCAGCAGTGCTGAGGGAGCAACAGGCGGGGAGCTGTTTTTT. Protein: CASSAEGATGGELFF.

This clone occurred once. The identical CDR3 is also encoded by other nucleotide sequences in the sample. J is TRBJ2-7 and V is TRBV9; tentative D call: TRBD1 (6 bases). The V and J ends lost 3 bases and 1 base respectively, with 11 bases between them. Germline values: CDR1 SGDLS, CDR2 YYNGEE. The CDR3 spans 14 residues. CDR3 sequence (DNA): TGTGCCAGCAGCGCGACCGGGACATCCTACGAGCAGTACTTC. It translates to CASSATGTSYEQYF.

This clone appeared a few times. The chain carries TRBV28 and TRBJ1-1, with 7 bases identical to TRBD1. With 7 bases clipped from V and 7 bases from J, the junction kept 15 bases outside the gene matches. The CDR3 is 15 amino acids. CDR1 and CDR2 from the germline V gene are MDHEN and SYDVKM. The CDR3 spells CASKGQASGSGEAFF. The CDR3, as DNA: TGTGCCAGCAAAGGACAGGCATCGGGCAGCGGTGAAGCTTTCTTT.

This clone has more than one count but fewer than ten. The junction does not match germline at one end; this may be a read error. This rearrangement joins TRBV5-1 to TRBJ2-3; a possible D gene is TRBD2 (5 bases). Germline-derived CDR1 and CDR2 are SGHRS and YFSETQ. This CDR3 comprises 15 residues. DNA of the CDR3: TGTGCCAGCAGCCTGGCGGCTAGCACCAGGGATACGCAGTATTTT. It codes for CASSLAASTRDTQYF.

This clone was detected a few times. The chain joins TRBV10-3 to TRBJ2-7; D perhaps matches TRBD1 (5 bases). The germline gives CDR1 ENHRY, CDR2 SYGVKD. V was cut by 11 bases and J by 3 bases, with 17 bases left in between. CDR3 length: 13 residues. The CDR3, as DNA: TGTGCCGTTTCTGCGACCAGGGACTACGAGCAGTACTTC. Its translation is CAVSATRDYEQYF.

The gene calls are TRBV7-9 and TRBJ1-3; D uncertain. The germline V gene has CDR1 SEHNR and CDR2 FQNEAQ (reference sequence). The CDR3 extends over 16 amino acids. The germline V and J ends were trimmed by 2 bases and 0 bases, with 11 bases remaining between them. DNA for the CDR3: TGTGCCAGCAGCTTAATTGGACGGAGCTCTGGAAACACCATATATTTT. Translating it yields CASSLIGRSSGNTIYF.

In DNA form, the CDR3 reads TGTGCCAGCAGCTCGGAGGGAGCGGGCGGGGAGCTGTTTTTT. Its translation is CASSSEGAGGELFF. The chain recombines TRBV7-3 with TRBJ2-2; possibly TRBD2 for D (6 bases). This CDR3 is 14 amino acids long. V was clipped by 4 bases and J by 7 bases, with 13 bases between them. The germline V gene encodes CDR1 SGHTA and CDR2 FQGTGA.

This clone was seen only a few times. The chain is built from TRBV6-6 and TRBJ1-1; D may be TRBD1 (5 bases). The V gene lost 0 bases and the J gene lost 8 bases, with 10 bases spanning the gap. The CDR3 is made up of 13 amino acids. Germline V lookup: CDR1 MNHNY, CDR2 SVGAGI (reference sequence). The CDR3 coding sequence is TGTGCCAGCAGTTACTCCTTGACAGTCGAAGCTTTCTTT. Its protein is CASSYSLTVEAFF.

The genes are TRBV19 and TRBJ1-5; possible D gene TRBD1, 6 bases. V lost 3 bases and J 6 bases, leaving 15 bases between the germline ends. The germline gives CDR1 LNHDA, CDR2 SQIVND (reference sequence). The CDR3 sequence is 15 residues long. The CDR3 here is CASSIQGRGLQPQHF. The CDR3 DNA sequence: TGTGCCAGTAGTATTCAGGGCAGGGGACTTCAGCCCCAGCATTTT.

Written as DNA, the CDR3 is TGTGCCAGCAGAAACCGACTAGCGGGCACAGATACGCAGTATTTT. This translates into CASRNRLAGTDTQYF. The gene calls are TRBV5-4 and TRBJ2-3; 9 bases line up with TRBD2. From germline, CDR1 is SGHNT and CDR2 YYREEE (reference sequence). This CDR3 region has 15 residues. Trimming took 5 bases from V and 1 from J; bases not matched to a gene: 5.

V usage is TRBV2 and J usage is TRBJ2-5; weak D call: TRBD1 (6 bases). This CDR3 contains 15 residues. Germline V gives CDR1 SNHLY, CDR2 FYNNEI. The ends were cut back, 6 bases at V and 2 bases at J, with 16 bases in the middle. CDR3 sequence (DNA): TGTGCCAGCAGCGAACAGGGTAACCGACAAGAGACCCAGTACTTC. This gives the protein CASSEQGNRQETQYF.

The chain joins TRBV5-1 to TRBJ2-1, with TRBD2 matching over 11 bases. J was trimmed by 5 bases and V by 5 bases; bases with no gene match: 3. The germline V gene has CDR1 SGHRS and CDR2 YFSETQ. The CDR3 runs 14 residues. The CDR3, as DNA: TGCGCCAGCAGGGGGACTAGCGGCCACAATGAGCAGTTCTTC. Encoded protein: CASRGTSGHNEQFF. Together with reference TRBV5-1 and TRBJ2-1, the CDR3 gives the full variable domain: KAGVTQTPRYLIKTRGQQVTLSCSPISGHRSVSWYQQTPGQGLQFLFEYFSETQRNKGNFPGRFSGRQFSNSRSEMNVSTLELGDSALYLCASRGTSGHNEQFFGPGTRLTVL.

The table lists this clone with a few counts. The CDR3, as DNA: TGTGCCAGCAGCCAAGTCGCTCCGGGACAGAGCCAAGAGACCCAGTACTTC. It is translated as CASSQVAPGQSQETQYF. The rearrangement uses TRBV4-2 and TRBJ2-5, with 7 nucleotides matching TRBD1. The CDR3 runs 17 residues. V lost 1 base to trimming and J lost 1 base; unmatched junction nucleotides: 9. Germline CDR1 and CDR2: LGHNA and YNFKEQ.

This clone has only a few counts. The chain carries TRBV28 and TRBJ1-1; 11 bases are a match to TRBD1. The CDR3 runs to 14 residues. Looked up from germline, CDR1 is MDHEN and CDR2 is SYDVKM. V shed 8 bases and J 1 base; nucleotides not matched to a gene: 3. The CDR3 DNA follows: TGTGCCAGCCGGGACAGGGGGAGGAACACTGAAGCTTTCTTT. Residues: CASRDRGRNTEAFF. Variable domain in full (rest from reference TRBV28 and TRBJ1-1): DVKVTQSSRYLVKRTGEKVFLECVQDMDHENMFWYRQDPGLGLRLIYFSYDVKMKEKGDIPEGYSVSREKKERFSLILESASTNQTSMYLCASRDRGRNTEAFFGQGTRLTVV.

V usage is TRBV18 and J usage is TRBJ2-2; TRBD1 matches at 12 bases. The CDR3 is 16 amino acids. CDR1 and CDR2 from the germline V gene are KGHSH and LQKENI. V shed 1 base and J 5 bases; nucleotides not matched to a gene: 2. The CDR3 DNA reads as TGTGCCAGCTCACCACAGGGACAGGGGGCGACCGGGGAGCTGTTTTTT. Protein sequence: CASSPQGQGATGELFF.

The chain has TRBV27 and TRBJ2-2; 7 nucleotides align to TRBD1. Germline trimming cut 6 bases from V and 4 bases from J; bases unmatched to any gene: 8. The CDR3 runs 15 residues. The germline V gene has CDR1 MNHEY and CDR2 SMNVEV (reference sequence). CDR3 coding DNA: TGTGCCAGCAGCCTGACAGGGACAATCACCGGGGAGCTGTTTTTT. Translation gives CASSLTGTITGELFF.

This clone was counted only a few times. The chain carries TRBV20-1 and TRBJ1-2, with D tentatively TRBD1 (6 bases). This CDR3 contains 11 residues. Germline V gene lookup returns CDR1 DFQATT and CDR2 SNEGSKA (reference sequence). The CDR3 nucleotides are TGCAGCGTAGACAGGATCTATGGCTACACCTTC. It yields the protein CSVDRIYGYTF.

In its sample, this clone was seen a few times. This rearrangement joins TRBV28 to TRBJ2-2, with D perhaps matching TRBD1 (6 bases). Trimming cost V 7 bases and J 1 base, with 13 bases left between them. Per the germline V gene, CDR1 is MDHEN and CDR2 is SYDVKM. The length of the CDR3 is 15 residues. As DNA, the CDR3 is TGTGCCAGCACCATACAGGGAATGAACACCGGGGAGCTGTTTTTT. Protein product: CASTIQGMNTGELFF.

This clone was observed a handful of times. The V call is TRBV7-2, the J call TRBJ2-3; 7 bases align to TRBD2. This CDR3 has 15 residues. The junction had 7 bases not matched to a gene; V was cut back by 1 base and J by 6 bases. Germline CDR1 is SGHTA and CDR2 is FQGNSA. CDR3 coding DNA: TGTGCCAGCAGCTTAGGCGGGAGTTCCTCGGATACGCAGTATTTT. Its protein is CASSLGGSSSDTQYF.

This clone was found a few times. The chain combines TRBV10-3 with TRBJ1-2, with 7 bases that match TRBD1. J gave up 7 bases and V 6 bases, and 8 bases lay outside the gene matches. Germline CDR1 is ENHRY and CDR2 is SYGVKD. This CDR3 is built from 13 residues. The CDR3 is CAISGTGARGYTF. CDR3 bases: TGTGCCATCAGCGGTACAGGGGCGCGTGGCTACACCTTC.

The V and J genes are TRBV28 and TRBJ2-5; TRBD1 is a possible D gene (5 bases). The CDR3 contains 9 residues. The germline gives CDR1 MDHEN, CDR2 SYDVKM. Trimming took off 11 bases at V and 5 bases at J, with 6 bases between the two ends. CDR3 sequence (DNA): TGTGCCGCAGGGGAGACCCAGTACTTC. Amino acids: CAAGETQYF.

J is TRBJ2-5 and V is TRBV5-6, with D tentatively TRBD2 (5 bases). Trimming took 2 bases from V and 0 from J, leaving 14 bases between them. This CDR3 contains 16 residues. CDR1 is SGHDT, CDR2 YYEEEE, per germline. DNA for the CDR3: TGTGCCAGCAGCTTCGGTAGGACTTGGTACCAAGAGACCCAGTACTTC. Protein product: CASSFGRTWYQETQYF.

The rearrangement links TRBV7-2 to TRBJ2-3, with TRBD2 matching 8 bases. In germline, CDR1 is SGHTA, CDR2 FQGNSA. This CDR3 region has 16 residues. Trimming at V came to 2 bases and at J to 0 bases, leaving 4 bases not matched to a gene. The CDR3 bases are TGTGCCAGCAGCTTACGCCGGGAGGGTAGCACAGATACGCAGTATTTT. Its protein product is CASSLRREGSTDTQYF.

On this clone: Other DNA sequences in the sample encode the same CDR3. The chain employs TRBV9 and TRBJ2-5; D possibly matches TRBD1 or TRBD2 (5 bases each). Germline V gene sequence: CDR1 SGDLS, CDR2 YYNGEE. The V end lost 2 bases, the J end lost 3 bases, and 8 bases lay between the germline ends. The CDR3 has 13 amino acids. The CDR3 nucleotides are TGTGCCAGCAGCGTCGGGACGGAAGAGACCCAGTACTTC. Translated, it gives CASSVGTEETQYF.

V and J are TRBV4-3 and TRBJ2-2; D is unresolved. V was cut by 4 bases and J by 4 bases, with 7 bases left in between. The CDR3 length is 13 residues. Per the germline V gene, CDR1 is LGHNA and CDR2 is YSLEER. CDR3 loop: CASSRTGTGELFF. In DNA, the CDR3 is TGCGCCAGCAGCCGTACGGGCACCGGGGAGCTGTTTTTT.

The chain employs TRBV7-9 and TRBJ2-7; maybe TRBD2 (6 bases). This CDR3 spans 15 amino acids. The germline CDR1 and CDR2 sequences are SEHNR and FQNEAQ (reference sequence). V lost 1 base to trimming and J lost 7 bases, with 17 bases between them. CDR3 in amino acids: CASSLVEGILREQYF. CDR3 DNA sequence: TGTGCCAGCAGCTTAGTGGAGGGGATCCTACGGGAGCAGTACTTC.

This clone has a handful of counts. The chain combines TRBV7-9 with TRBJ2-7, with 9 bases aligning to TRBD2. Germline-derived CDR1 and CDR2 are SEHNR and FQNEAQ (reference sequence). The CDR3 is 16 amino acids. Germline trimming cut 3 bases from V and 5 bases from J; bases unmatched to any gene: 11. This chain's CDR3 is CASSLGGRAVYDEQYF. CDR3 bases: TGTGCCAGCAGCTTGGGCGGGAGGGCCGTTTACGACGAGCAGTACTTC.